This TCR beta chain was sequenced during a study of cytomegalovirus exposure and HLA in healthy donors (dated by TCRdb to 2015 to 2018). Turning to the overall study: According to an earlier analysis of 587 of the donors, about 180 million T cells yielded 120 million or so unique TCR beta sequences and 276 Gb of sequence data. Of the roughly 400 genotyped donors, less than 85% were placed in the genetic ancestry cluster associated with self-reported Caucasian donors. Every discovery cohort repertoire had been produced on one sequencing platform. High-throughput TCR immunosequencing, statistical association of individual TCRs with disease status, and machine learning were combined to predict cytomegalovirus infection status. The study used immunosequencing to profile the T cell repertoires of hundreds of subjects and linked those repertoires to cytomegalovirus serostatus. HLA typing covered class I and class II loci at four-digit resolution. In a later genetic analysis, genome-wide SNP genotypes for about three fifths of the 666 donors were used, and that subset was treated as a discovery cohort. An early release covering roughly 600 HLA-typed donors comprised about 320 gigabases of sequencing data and around 80 million unique TCR sequences. In addition to the first cohort of approximately 650 subjects, a separate validation cohort of about 120 different subjects was used. Among around 400 genotyped donors of the cohort, an average of around 240,000 unique TCR beta nucleotide sequences were sequenced per donor, roughly 18% of them non-productive. To decide whether each TCR beta V gene segment behaved as functional or pseudogenic, an earlier analysis of some 570 of the donors relied on high-throughput TCR beta sequencing. A later analysis re-examined previously published TCR beta repertoires from just over 650 donors and added high-resolution HLA genotyping to investigate patterns of TCR occurrence. Because of strong linkage in the cohort, five DR-DQ haplotypes were treated as single units for association and clustering. Donor age, sex, ethnicity and CMV serostatus were compiled together with the repertoire data. The study aimed to test whether cataloging public T cell receptors could reveal signatures of past pathogen exposure. In the later analysis, no new phenotypic data were used to find candidate immune exposures; instead, reliance was placed on TCR beta sequences and their occurrence across donors. Typing coverage varied by locus: roughly 629-640 donors for A, B, C, DRB1 and DQB1; approximately 560 for DQA1; about 600 for DPA1; roughly 450 for DPB1.

Libraries were made using the immunoSEQ multiplex PCR assay. A mixture of 60 forward primers for TCR Vbeta segments and 13 reverse primers for TCR Jbeta segments was used in the multiplex PCR. A multiplex PCR assay on genomic DNA amplified the CDR3 region of rearranged TCR beta genes. Amplified TCR beta libraries were sequenced as 87-base-pair reads on the Illumina HiSeq System. As for how the authors treated the data: In a later analysis, some 80 million unique TCR beta chains were counted across the 500 to 850 repertoires, and approximately 11 million of these chains were shared by at least two donors. A nearest-neighbor algorithm error-corrected the raw reads and collapsed the reads into unique sequences, merging closely related sequences to remove PCR and sequencing errors. V, D and J gene segments were assigned by aligning CDR3 sequences to IMGT reference sequences. For a sequence to be retained, at least a six-nucleotide match to both a V gene segment and a J gene segment was required. Rearrangements were called productive when the CDR3 lacked stop codons and stayed in frame with V and J; all others were non-productive. Following IMGT convention, CDR3 was defined as the stretch from the second conserved V-encoded cysteine up to the conserved J-encoded phenylalanine. In an earlier analysis of around 600 of the donors, sequences lacking an unambiguous match to a single V gene segment were excluded. An earlier analysis of 587 of the donors called V segments functional above 56.7% productive rearrangements and segregating when the between-donor standard deviation exceeded 5%. A statistical classification framework was built for diagnosing cytomegalovirus status from the catalog of TCR beta chain sequences. In a later analysis, TCR nucleotide sequences were compared against IMGT/GENE-DB human TR gene sequences so that V and J genes could be assigned. In a later analysis, CDR3 sequences and most-parsimonious VDJ recombination scenarios were assigned using the TCRdist pipeline. In a later analysis, each TCR beta chain was defined by its CDR3 amino acid sequence together with its V-gene family, and reads without a unique V-gene family were excluded. As a way to deal with suspected cross-contamination and a sequencing artifact, a later analysis dropped 500 to 700 nucleotide sequences that were highly shared and had low generation probability. In a later analysis, a clonal expansion index for each public chain was calculated from normalized within-repertoire ranks of inferred template counts. Generation probabilities in a later analysis came from a VDJ recombination model fitted to out-of-frame rearrangements, and those results were checked against IGoR. In a later analysis, hypergeometric tests were used to score TCR-TCR, TCR-HLA and TCR-CMV co-occurrence, with a repertoire-size bias correction applied to TCR pairs. To estimate false discovery rates, a later analysis permuted the HLA or CMV assignments 20 times. In a later analysis, co-occurring TCRs were grouped using DBSCAN, with TCRdist sequence similarity added in when clustering inside HLA-allele-positive subsets. Repertoires with fewer than 30,000 or more than 120,000 public chains were left out of co-occurrence clustering, as were five repertoires with anomalous nucleotide sharing. Not all clones reach the TCRdb copy of this immuneACCESS table, which keeps in-frame sequences only. Checked studies attribute under half of the gap to unresolved V genes and leave the rest unexplained. The V and J calls and clone size come from that table; D and trimming were worked out from the DNA. This sample gives roughly 140,000 clones in total; approximately 80% of them show up just once. Of the sample, 6.2% falls within the top ten clones.

In total, 600 or so healthy bone marrow donors made up the cohort. Cohort members were all nominally healthy when sampled, although unrecorded immune exposures were likely present. The donor tested CMV seropositive, placing the donor among the 250 to 300 seropositive members of the cohort. A peripheral blood sample was collected from each donor, and TCR beta sequencing was performed on peripheral blood mononuclear cells. Genomic DNA was extracted from the blood cell samples with the Qiagen DNeasy Blood Extraction Kit. From cysteine to phenylalanine, the CDR3 is 13 amino acids long. CDR3 DNA only is kept here, 39 bases in frame from base 1. V drops 3 bases and J drops 5 bases, leaving 8 bases in between. Looking up the germline V gene yields CDR1 MDHEN and CDR2 SYDVKM. Study-wide findings and limitations: A later genetic analysis associated a missense DCLRE1C variant with V-gene and J-gene trimming of TCR beta chains, and an independent cohort replicated the association. Compared with the roughly 700-donor mean, donors in an Asian-associated ancestry cluster had fewer N-insertions in productive TCRs, according to a later genetic analysis. The classifier was reported to diagnose cytomegalovirus status with high specificity and sensitivity in both the original cohort and the validation cohort. According to a later analysis, TCR association rates differed among HLA loci, with DRB1 alleles showing the most associated TCRs and HLA-C alleles showing the fewest. Some IMGT-functional V segments, including TRBV6-2 and TRBV6-3, could not be distinguished by the 87-base-pair reads and were therefore excluded. In a later analysis, some 18,000 TCR beta sequences were associated with specific HLA alleles at a false discovery rate of 0.05. A cluster of highly shared sequence variants was judged likely to be a technical artifact of the sequencing pipeline. The authors suggested that the approach could potentially be extended to other disease states and immunological phenotypes. Broadly in line with IMGT annotations, most TCR beta V segments showed up in productive rearrangements about 87% or about 30% of the time in an earlier analysis of 450 to 600 of the donors. According to a later analysis, most CMV-associated TCR beta chains appeared to be HLA-restricted, and the HLA associations seemed to be driven largely by CMV exposure. A later analysis reported that several top co-occurrence clusters appeared linked to parvovirus B19, influenza, CMV and Epstein-Barr virus. Because counts were too low, roughly 17 rarely observed V segments, including chromosome 9 orphons, were left out of the earlier analysis of 500 to 650 of the donors. CMV serostatus was the only immune exposure information available for the cohort. Because HLA typing was missing for some donors at each locus, association tests included only the typed subset. Correlated functional status among segregating V segments might reflect linkage disequilibrium, but an unknown experimental factor could not be ruled out. Three of the identified cytomegalovirus-associated TCR beta chains were confirmed in vitro to be specific for cytomegalovirus antigens. When HLA alleles, especially DR and DQ, strongly co-occurred, TCR associations were difficult to assign to individual alleles. Presence/absence analyses assumed roughly uniform sequencing depth across donors, an assumption that may not hold. A further reported finding was that TCR beta sequences accurately predicted the HLA-A and HLA-B alleles for most subjects in the first cohort. Only TCR beta chains were sequenced in this cohort, and the absence of alpha or paired-chain data limited detectable features. Across donors, most TCR sequences were observed very rarely, whereas some public TCRs were present in many individuals. In the study, some 160 TCR beta chains were listed as associated with cytomegalovirus. In a later analysis, HLA-associated TCR beta chains were found to be more clonally expanded and to have lower generation probabilities than equally common non-associated chains.

With regard to this clone: It has no known antigen specificity. Within one base of it there is no much larger clone, and no base qualities were kept.

Material: PBMCs. The chain employs TRBV28 and TRBJ1-5; the D gene is not confidently resolved. The receptor was derived from a woman aged 40-49 years in good health and CMV-seropositive. The CDR3 loop reads CASSFREYQPQHF. The sequence in DNA is TGTGCCAGCAGTTTTAGAGAGTATCAGCCCCAGCATTTT.